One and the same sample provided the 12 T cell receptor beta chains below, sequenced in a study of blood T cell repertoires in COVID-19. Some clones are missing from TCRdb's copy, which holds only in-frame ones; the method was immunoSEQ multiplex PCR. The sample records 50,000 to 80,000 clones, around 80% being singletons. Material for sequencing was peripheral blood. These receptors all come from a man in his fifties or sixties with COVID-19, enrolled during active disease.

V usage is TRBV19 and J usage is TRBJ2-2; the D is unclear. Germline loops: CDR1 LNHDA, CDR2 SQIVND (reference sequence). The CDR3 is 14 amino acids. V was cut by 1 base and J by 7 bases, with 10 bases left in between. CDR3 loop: CASSIGPRNGELFF. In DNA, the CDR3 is TGTGCCAGTAGTATAGGTCCTAGGAACGGGGAGCTGTTTTTT.

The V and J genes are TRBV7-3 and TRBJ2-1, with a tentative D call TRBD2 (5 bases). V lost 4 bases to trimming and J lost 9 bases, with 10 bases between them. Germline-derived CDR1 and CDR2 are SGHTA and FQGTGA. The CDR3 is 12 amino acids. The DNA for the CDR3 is TGTGCCAGCAGCTCTCAAGAGGGTGAGCAGTTCTTC. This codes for CASSSQEGEQFF.

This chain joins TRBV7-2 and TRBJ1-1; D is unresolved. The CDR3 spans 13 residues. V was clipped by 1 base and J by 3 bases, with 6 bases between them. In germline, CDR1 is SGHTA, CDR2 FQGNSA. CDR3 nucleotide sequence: TGTGCCAGCAGCTTAGGGGCCTACACTGAAGCTTTCTTT. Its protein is CASSLGAYTEAFF.

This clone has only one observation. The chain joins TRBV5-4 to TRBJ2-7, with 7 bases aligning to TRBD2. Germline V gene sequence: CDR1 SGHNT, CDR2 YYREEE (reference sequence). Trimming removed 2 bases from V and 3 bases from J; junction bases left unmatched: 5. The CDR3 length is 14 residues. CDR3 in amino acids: CASSFSGSHYEQYF. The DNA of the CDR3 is TGTGCCAGCAGCTTTAGCGGGTCCCACTACGAGCAGTACTTC.

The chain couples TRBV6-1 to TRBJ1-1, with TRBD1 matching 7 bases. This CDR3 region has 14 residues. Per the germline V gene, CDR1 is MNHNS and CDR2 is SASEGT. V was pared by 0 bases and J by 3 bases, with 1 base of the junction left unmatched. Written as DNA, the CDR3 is TGTGCCAGCAGTGAAGCCGGGACAGACACTGAAGCTTTCTTT. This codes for CASSEAGTDTEAFF.

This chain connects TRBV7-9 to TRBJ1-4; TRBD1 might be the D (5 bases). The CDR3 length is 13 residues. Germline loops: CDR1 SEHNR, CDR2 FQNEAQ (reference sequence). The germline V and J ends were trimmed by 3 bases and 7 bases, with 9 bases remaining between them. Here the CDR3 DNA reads TGTGCCAGCAGCTTTGGGCAGGGTGAAAAACTGTTTTTT. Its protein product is CASSFGQGEKLFF.

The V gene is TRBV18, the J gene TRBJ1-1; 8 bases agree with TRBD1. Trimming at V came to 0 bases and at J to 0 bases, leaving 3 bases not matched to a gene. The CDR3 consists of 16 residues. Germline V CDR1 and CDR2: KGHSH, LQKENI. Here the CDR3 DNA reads TGTGCCAGCTCACCACCCAGGGGGCGCATGAACACTGAAGCTTTCTTT. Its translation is CASSPPRGRMNTEAFF.

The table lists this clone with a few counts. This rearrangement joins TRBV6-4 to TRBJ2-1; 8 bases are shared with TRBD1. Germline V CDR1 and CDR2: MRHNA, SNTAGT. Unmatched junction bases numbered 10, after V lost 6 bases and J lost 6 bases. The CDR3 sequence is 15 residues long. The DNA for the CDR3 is TGTGCCAGCAGCGTAGACAGGGGACCCATCAATGAGCAGTTCTTC. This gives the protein CASSVDRGPINEQFF.

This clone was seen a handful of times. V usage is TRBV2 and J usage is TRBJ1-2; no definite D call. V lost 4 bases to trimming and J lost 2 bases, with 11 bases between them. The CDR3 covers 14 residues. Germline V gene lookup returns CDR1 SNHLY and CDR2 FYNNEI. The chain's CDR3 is CASSVARLNYGYTF. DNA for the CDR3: TGTGCCAGCAGTGTGGCCAGGTTGAACTATGGCTACACCTTC.

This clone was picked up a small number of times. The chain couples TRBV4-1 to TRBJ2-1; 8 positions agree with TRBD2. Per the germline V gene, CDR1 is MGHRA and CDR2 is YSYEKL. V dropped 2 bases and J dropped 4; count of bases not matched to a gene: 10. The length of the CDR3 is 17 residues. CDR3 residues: CASSQTGMASGYNEQFF. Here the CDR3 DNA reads TGCGCCAGCAGCCAAACGGGTATGGCTAGCGGGTACAATGAGCAGTTCTTC.

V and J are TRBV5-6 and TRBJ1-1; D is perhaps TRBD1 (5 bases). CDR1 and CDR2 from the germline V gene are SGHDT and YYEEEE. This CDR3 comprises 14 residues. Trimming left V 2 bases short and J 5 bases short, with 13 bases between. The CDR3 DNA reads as TGTGCCAGCAGCTTCGGGGGACGGGAGACTGAAGCTTTCTTT. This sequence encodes CASSFGGRETEAFF.

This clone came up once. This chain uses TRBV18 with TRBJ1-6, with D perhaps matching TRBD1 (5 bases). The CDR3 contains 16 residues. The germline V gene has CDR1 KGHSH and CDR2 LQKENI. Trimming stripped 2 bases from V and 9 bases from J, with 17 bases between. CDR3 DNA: TGTGCCAGCTCACCAGGCCTTACTGCGGGGGGTTCACCCCTCCACTTT. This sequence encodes CASSPGLTAGGSPLHF.